These 3 T cell receptor beta chains originate from one sample sequenced in a study of shared clonotypes between healthy human individuals. Some clones are missing from TCRdb's copy, which holds only in-frame ones; the method was immunoSEQ multiplex PCR. This sample has over 850,000 clones, with 78% found just once. Material: memory CD4+ T cells from PBMCs. Subset of the sample: CD45RA-negative fraction. These receptors were taken from a man younger than 35 in good health. Some clones in this sample may be carry-over from other donors' samples.

J is TRBJ2-3 and V is TRBV2, with 11 bases identical to TRBD2. With V trimmed by 6 bases and J by 3 bases, 8 bases remained unmatched. Germline CDR1 reads SNHLY; CDR2 reads FYNNEI. This CDR3 has 16 amino acids. CDR3 protein: CASRNRRLAGTDTQYF. Written as DNA, the CDR3 is TGTGCCAGCAGGAATCGGAGACTAGCGGGAACAGATACGCAGTATTTT.

The chain combines TRBV27 with TRBJ2-3; weak D call: TRBD2 (5 bases). Germline V gene data show CDR1 as MNHEY and CDR2 as SMNVEV (reference sequence). The V gene lost 5 bases and the J gene lost 1 base, with 10 bases spanning the gap. The CDR3 loop spans 14 amino acids. CDR3 amino acids: CASSRGAGTDTQYF. The CDR3 DNA follows: TGTGCCAGCAGTCGGGGAGCCGGCACAGATACGCAGTATTTT.

V and J are TRBV7-2 and TRBJ2-5, with a weak D call TRBD2 (6 bases). The CDR3 has 15 amino acids. Between the trimmed V and J ends, which lost 0 bases and 2 bases, there was a span of 10 bases. Germline assignment: CDR1 SGHTA and CDR2 FQGNSA. The CDR3 loop is CASSLARGRQETQYF. CDR3 nucleotides: TGTGCCAGCAGCTTAGCGCGGGGCAGGCAAGAGACCCAGTACTTC.